A single sample gave rise to the 6 T cell receptor beta chains below, sequenced in a study of T cell changes during pregnancy in multiple sclerosis. TCRdb keeps only in-frame clones here, not all; method: immunoSEQ multiplex PCR. This sample has over 65,000 clones, with approximately 89% found just once. The material sequenced was peripheral blood, taken in the first trimester of pregnancy. These receptor sequences come from a female donor with multiple sclerosis, enrolled in a pregnancy study.

In nucleotides, the CDR3 is TGTGCCAGCACATTTCGGGACAGGGCTAATGAAAAACTGTTTTTT. It is translated as CASTFRDRANEKLFF. The J gene is TRBJ1-4, the V gene TRBV2; 9 positions match TRBD1. V lost 7 bases, J lost 3 bases, and 6 bases stayed unmatched. CDR1 is SNHLY, CDR2 FYNNEI, per germline. This CDR3 spans 15 amino acids.

The chain is built from TRBV27 and TRBJ1-1; 10 nucleotides agree with TRBD1. From germline, CDR1 is MNHEY and CDR2 SMNVEV (reference sequence). The length of the CDR3 is 16 residues. V was pared by 6 bases and J by 1 base, with 8 bases of the junction left unmatched. The CDR3 nucleotides are TGTGCCAGCAGAAGCGACAGGGGGCAAGGGAACACTGAAGCTTTCTTT. Protein: CASRSDRGQGNTEAFF.

J is TRBJ2-7 and V is TRBV18; D is unclear. From germline, CDR1 is KGHSH and CDR2 LQKENI. Between the trimmed V and J ends, which lost 1 base and 3 bases, there was a span of 13 bases. CDR3 length: 15 residues. CDR3 nucleotides: TGTGCCAGCTCACCACGTGAATTTCCCTACTACGAGCAGTACTTC. Its translation is CASSPREFPYYEQYF. Full variable domain (rest looked up from reference TRBV18 and TRBJ2-7): NAGVMQNPRHLVRRRGQEARLRCSPMKGHSHVYWYRQLPEEGLKFMVYLQKENIIDESGMPKERFSAEFPKEGPSILRIQQVVRGDSAAYFCASSPREFPYYEQYFGPGTRLTVT.

V and J are TRBV5-4 and TRBJ2-2; D is possibly TRBD2 (5 bases). The CDR3 runs 13 residues. With 3 bases removed from V and 6 bases from J, the gap between germline ends came to 9 bases. Looked up from germline, CDR1 is SGHNT and CDR2 is YYREEE (reference sequence). The CDR3 coding sequence is TGTGCCAGCAGCTCCTCACTAGCCGGGGAGCTGTTTTTT. Its translation is CASSSSLAGELFF.

The CDR3 sequence: CASSMGGGAGQPQHF. As DNA, the CDR3 is TGTGCCAGTAGTATGGGGGGTGGGGCAGGACAGCCCCAGCATTTT. The gene calls are TRBV19 and TRBJ1-5; D may be TRBD1 (5 bases). Per germline, CDR1 LNHDA and CDR2 SQIVND (reference sequence). The CDR3 covers 15 residues. Trimming left V 3 bases short and J 7 bases short, with 16 bases between.

This chain connects TRBV5-6 to TRBJ1-6; D gene unclear. With 4 bases removed from V and 7 bases from J, the gap between germline ends came to 18 bases. Germline assignment: CDR1 SGHDT and CDR2 YYEEEE. The CDR3 is made up of 16 amino acids. CDR3 coding DNA: TGTGCCAGCAGCCCTACAGCGGGCGGGCGCAATTCACCCCTCCACTTT. Protein: CASSPTAGGRNSPLHF.